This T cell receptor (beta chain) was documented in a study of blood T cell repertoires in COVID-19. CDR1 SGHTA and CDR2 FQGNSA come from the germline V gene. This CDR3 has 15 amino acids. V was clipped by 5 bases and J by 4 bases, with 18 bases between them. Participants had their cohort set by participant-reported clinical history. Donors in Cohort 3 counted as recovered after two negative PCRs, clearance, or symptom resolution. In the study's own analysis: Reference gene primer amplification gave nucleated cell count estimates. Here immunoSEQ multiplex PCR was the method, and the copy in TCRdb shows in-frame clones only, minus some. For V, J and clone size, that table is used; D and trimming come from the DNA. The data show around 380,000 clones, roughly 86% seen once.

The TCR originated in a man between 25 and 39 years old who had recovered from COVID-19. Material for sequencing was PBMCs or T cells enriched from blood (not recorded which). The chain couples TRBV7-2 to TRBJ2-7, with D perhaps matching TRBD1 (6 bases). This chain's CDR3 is CASSVRGPEGYEQYF. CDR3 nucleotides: TGTGCCAGCAGCGTCAGGGGCCCCGAAGGGTACGAGCAGTACTTC.